A single count supports the clone carrying this T cell receptor (beta chain). Sequenced by immunoSEQ multiplex PCR; TCRdb stores in-frame clones only, minus some. The table shows roughly 68,000 clones, with approximately 86% occurring only once. The data were taken from a study of control samples from healthy donors and cancer patients. Germline loops: CDR1 MNHEY, CDR2 SMNVEV (reference sequence). V was shortened by 0 bases and J by 12 bases, with 18 bases between the two germline ends. There are 16 residues in the CDR3. J is TRBJ1-6 and V is TRBV27; D ambiguous. The sequenced sample was blood. The source of this sequence is a man in his fifties or sixties in good health. The CDR3 loop reads CASSLSPLGSDGPLHF. CDR3 nucleotide sequence: TGTGCCAGCAGTTTATCCCCCCTTGGCTCGGACGGACCCCTCCACTTT.